The 18 T cell receptor beta chains given below trace back to one sample, sequenced in a study of blood T cell repertoires in COVID-19. The data were produced by immunoSEQ multiplex PCR, yet TCRdb's version contains in-frame clones alone and is incomplete. This table has roughly 100,000 clones, over 75% appearing once. Sequencing was done on a sample of peripheral blood. The receptors stem from a woman aged 30 to 39 with acute or convalescent COVID-19.

The rearrangement links TRBV18 to TRBJ1-1; 9 bases agree with TRBD1. V shed 4 bases, J shed 5 bases, and the junction held 11 bases outside the gene matches. The CDR3 is 16 amino acids. From germline, CDR1 is KGHSH and CDR2 LQKENI. CDR3 bases: TGTGCCAGCTCACAGCATCCCCCGGGACAGGGTACTGAAGCTTTCTTT. Protein product: CASSQHPPGQGTEAFF.

The chain uses TRBV10-2 and TRBJ2-1; weak D call: TRBD2 (5 bases). The germline CDR1 and CDR2 sequences are WSHSY and SAAADI. CDR3 length: 15 residues. Trimming pared 5 bases from V and 0 bases from J, leaving 11 bases between. DNA of the CDR3: TGCGCCAGCAGTTTGGACTGGGGCTCCTACAATGAGCAGTTCTTC. The encoded protein is CASSLDWGSYNEQFF.

This chain joins TRBV7-6 and TRBJ1-2; D may be TRBD1 (6 bases). Germline-derived CDR1 and CDR2 are SGHVS and FNYEAQ. This CDR3 has 13 amino acids. V lost 10 bases to trimming and J lost 4 bases, with 16 bases between them. CDR3 nucleotide sequence: TGTGCCACCTCCATCCAGGGGAGCTATGGCTACACCTTC. It yields the protein CATSIQGSYGYTF.

The sample holds one count of this clone. V and J are TRBV4-1 and TRBJ1-5; D is perhaps TRBD1 (5 bases). V was clipped by 5 bases and J by 0 bases, with 11 bases between them. Germline V CDR1 and CDR2: MGHRA, YSYEKL. The CDR3 covers 15 residues. CDR3 residues: CASSTGGYSNQPQHF. In DNA, the CDR3 is TGCGCCAGCAGCACCGGGGGTTATAGCAATCAGCCCCAGCATTTT.

The chain joins TRBV18 to TRBJ1-2, with D possibly TRBD1 on 6 matching bases. The germline V and J ends were trimmed by 2 bases and 4 bases, with 14 bases remaining between them. There are 15 residues in the CDR3. Germline loops: CDR1 KGHSH, CDR2 LQKENI. The chain's CDR3 is CASSPGGRQAYGYTF. For the CDR3, the DNA is TGTGCCAGCTCACCAGGAGGCAGACAGGCCTATGGCTACACCTTC.

This clone was seen a handful of times. This rearrangement joins TRBV9 to TRBJ2-3; unclear D gene. V dropped 3 bases and J dropped 5 bases, with 13 bases sitting between them. Per the germline V gene, CDR1 is SGDLS and CDR2 is YYNGEE. The CDR3 covers 14 residues. The CDR3 bases are TGTGCCAGCAGCGACGATCGACGAGGAGATACGCAGTATTTT. It is translated as CASSDDRRGDTQYF.

CDR3 sequence (DNA): TGTGCCAGCAGCCAAAACCCGGGACAGGGTTACGAGCAGTACTTC. Translating it yields CASSQNPGQGYEQYF. This chain links TRBV3-1 (or the pseudogene TRBV3-2) with TRBJ2-7, with TRBD1 matching 9 bases. Trimming at V came to 2 bases and at J to 4 bases, leaving 6 bases not matched to a gene. The CDR3 is made up of 15 amino acids. Germline-derived CDR1 and CDR2 are LGHDT and YNNKEL (reference sequence).

To note about this clone: At the DNA level, this CDR3 is encoded by other sequences in the same sample as well. The V and J genes are TRBV9 and TRBJ1-4; TRBD1 is a possible D gene (6 bases). Trimming took 2 bases from V and 0 from J, leaving 8 bases between them. This CDR3 region has 15 residues. CDR1 SGDLS and CDR2 YYNGEE come from the germline V gene. CDR3 bases: TGTGCCAGCAGCGTTTCAGGGGCAACTAATGAAAAACTGTTTTTT. This translates into CASSVSGATNEKLFF.

The chain combines TRBV5-1 with TRBJ1-4; D is uncertain. There are 14 residues in the CDR3. Germline CDR1 and CDR2: SGHRS and YFSETQ. V shed 0 bases and J shed 8 bases, with 11 bases lying between them. CDR3 sequence (DNA): TGCGCCAGCAGCTTGGCTGGGCTTGGGGAAAAACTGTTTTTT. It translates to CASSLAGLGEKLFF.

The chain joins TRBV6-5 to TRBJ2-2, with TRBD1 matching 8 bases. Germline assignment: CDR1 MNHEY and CDR2 SVGAGI. CDR3 size: 14 residues. Losses at the gene ends were 1 base for V and 6 bases for J; bases not matched to a gene: 1. The CDR3 spells CASSYLQGAGELFF. As DNA, the CDR3 is TGTGCCAGCAGTTACTTACAGGGGGCCGGGGAGCTGTTTTTT.

The CDR3 DNA sequence: TGCAGCGTTGAAGAGGCCGTGAATCAGCCCCAGCATTTT. Translating it yields CSVEEAVNQPQHF. The chain links TRBV29-1 to TRBJ1-5; D gene unclear. The V end lost 0 bases, the J end lost 4 bases, and 7 bases lay between the germline ends. Germline CDR1 reads SQVTM; CDR2 reads ANQGSEA. This CDR3 comprises 13 residues.

The chain joins TRBV5-8 to TRBJ1-5, with a possible D match to TRBD1 (5 bases). V was trimmed by 1 base and J by 3 bases, leaving 14 bases between them. Germline CDR1 and CDR2: SGHTS and YDEGEE. The CDR3 extends over 16 amino acids. The CDR3 is CASSLFPGIPNQPQHF. In nucleotides, the CDR3 is TGTGCCAGCAGCTTGTTTCCAGGGATCCCCAATCAGCCCCAGCATTTT.

The chain couples TRBV10-3 to TRBJ2-6; 8 bases are shared with TRBD2. Trimming took 8 bases from V and 0 from J; bases not matched to a gene: 9. From germline, CDR1 is ENHRY and CDR2 SYGVKD. This CDR3 contains 17 residues. CDR3 protein: CAIGTGGQNSGANVLTF. The CDR3 region has the DNA TGTGCCATCGGGACGGGGGGGCAAAACTCTGGGGCCAACGTCCTGACTTTC.

V and J are TRBV6-6 and TRBJ1-2, with 9 bases fitting TRBD1. The CDR3 covers 13 residues. Germline V lookup: CDR1 MNHNY, CDR2 SVGAGI (reference sequence). J gave up 4 bases and V 8 bases, and 5 bases lay outside the gene matches. The CDR3 coding sequence is TGTGCCAGCGGGGACAGGGAGATCTATGGCTACACCTTC. Protein: CASGDREIYGYTF.

This chain links TRBV3-1 (or the pseudogene TRBV3-2) with TRBJ2-3; 8 bases fit TRBD2. V dropped 3 bases and J dropped 1; count of bases not matched to a gene: 15. Germline V CDR1 and CDR2: LGHDT, YNNKEL (reference sequence). The CDR3 is 19 residues long. The CDR3 reads CASSQKSPRGGQGTDTQYF. For the CDR3, the DNA is TGTGCCAGCAGCCAGAAATCCCCTCGGGGGGGCCAGGGCACAGATACGCAGTATTTT.

This chain uses TRBV3-1 (or the pseudogene TRBV3-2) with TRBJ2-4, with D unclear. Germline CDR1 is LGHDT and CDR2 is YNNKEL (reference sequence). The CDR3 extends over 13 amino acids. The germline V and J ends were trimmed by 3 bases and 0 bases, with 3 bases remaining between them. The CDR3 is CASSHRAKNIQYF. The CDR3, as DNA: TGTGCCAGCAGCCATCGAGCCAAAAACATTCAGTACTTC.

This chain connects TRBV28 to TRBJ1-5; D is possibly TRBD1 (5 bases). With 6 bases removed from V and 6 bases from J, the gap between germline ends came to 15 bases. From germline, CDR1 is MDHEN and CDR2 SYDVKM. The CDR3 covers 14 residues. For the CDR3, the DNA is TGTGCCAGCAGACCCCCAGGGTTTGGTCAGCCCCAGCATTTT. It is translated as CASRPPGFGQPQHF.

This chain connects TRBV5-1 to TRBJ2-1; 8 bases align to TRBD1. Germline CDR1 and CDR2: SGHRS and YFSETQ. The CDR3 spans 16 residues. Trimming cost V 0 bases and J 3 bases; bases outside gene matches: 5. The CDR3 here is CASSLEEGQGYNEQFF. In nucleotides, the CDR3 is TGCGCCAGCAGCTTGGAGGAAGGACAGGGCTACAATGAGCAGTTCTTC.